This T cell receptor beta chain emerged from a study of shared clonotypes between healthy human individuals (dated by TCRdb to 2018 to 2020). Regarding the research as a whole: A couple of women and three men aged 18 to 49 years were included in the cohort. Per donor, three plates each were used for CD4 naive and CD4 memory, two for CD8 naive, and one for CD8 memory. To estimate repertoire size and how much clonotype sharing occurs between individuals, the study deeply sequenced the blood TCR repertoires of 5 or 6 healthy adults. To increase sequencing depth and limit assay-specific biases, different laboratories used diverse techniques to prepare libraries and sequence TCR repertoires. Per donor, leukapheresis produced somewhere between about 0.8 and 9 billion PBMCs. Study-wide conclusions, independent of this receptor: The small number of donors limited the genetic and exposure-history diversity represented. Larger estimated clonotype richness was generally found for naive subsets than for memory subsets. Sampling was restricted to blood, and TCR repertoires in tissues likely differ from the TCR repertoires found in blood. Clonotypes shared by all four sorted-subset donors showed higher generation probabilities than non-shared clonotypes. Pairwise subsampling indicated that sequencing depth was expected to affect the degree of clonotype sharing among donors. Sharing across a few donors was observed for approximately 5% of naive CD4, over 3% of naive CD8, roughly 2.3% of memory CD4, and about 0.39% of memory CD8 clonotypes. Incomplete sequencing was indicated by rarefaction of sorted-subset datasets, despite the large sequencing depth.

About this clone itself: Its antigen is unknown. One base away there is no much larger clone; base qualities are not given.

Per the germline V gene, MNHEY is the CDR1 and SVGAGI is the CDR2. V lost 4 bases and J lost 4 bases; the stretch between them is 16 bases long. The CDR3, cysteine through phenylalanine, is 16 amino acids long. Just the 48-base CDR3 DNA is kept, in frame starting at base 1. Using the deep immunoSEQ assay, TCR CDR3 regions were amplified from genomic DNA by multiplex PCR. Extracted genomic DNA from each cell subset was distributed evenly across all wells of several immunoSEQ 96-well plates, and each plate was treated as a replicate. For sorted subsets, about 220 ng of genomic DNA, equivalent to 30,000 or so T cell genomes, went into each replicate PCR. The purified libraries were quantified using a Qubit 3.0 fluorometer, sized with a Bioanalyzer 2100, and then quantified again using the KAPA Library Quantification kit. Each immunoSEQ 96-well plate was sequenced on its own single-read 150-cycle Illumina NextSeq 550 flow cell. On the authors' methods: Because only junctional sequences without quality scores were contained in the immunoSEQ output, filtering matching that applied to full-length reads could not be performed. To assign V/J genes and CDR3, sequences were annotated against IMGT germline references using PyIR, a Python wrapper for IgBLAST v1.9. Reads were removed for weak V/J assignments (E-value above 1e-6), missing CDR3, stop codons, out-of-frame junctions, or ambiguous translated residues. A V3J clonotype was defined by an identical inferred V gene, J gene, and CDR3 amino acid sequence. The percentage overlap between two repertoires was calculated by dividing the number of shared unique clonotypes by the size of the smaller repertoire. RTK rarefaction, the Chao1 estimator, and Recon v2.1 estimates of unobserved clonotypes were used to assess repertoire richness. Generation probabilities for all TCRbeta clonotypes obtained by the gDNA method from four donors were computed using OLGA. TCRdb retrieved this table from immuneACCESS and kept in-frame rearrangements only. Not all clones are present; in checked studies, unresolved V genes account for under half, and no reason is known for the remainder. V, J and clone size derive from that table, while D and trimming were established from the DNA sequence. This sample gives 300,000 to 350,000 clones in total; about 70% of them show up just once. The ten most abundant clones make up about 10% of the sample.

Healthy HIV-negative adults with no recently reported acute infections or vaccinations were included as donors. All donors were Caucasian adults living in Nashville, Tennessee, USA. Magnetic negative selection was used to enrich CD4+ T cells, after which naive cells were positively selected on CD45RA and the negative fraction became the memory subset. Blood was obtained by leukapheresis, after which PBMCs were separated by Ficoll-Histopaque density gradient centrifugation and cryopreserved in liquid nitrogen vapor phase. Analytical flow cytometry was used to check the purity and quantity of each magnetically sorted T cell population. From each sorted fraction, genomic DNA was isolated and quantified by UV absorbance on a Nanodrop 2000c.

Sequencing was done on a sample of memory CD4+ T cells sorted from blood. The label giving this sample's cell subset or site can be read as: CD45RA-negative fraction. This sequence uses TRBV6-5 and TRBJ2-2; the D gene is unclear. This TCR was recovered from a man aged 25-45 years in good health. The CDR3 here reads CASSLRAGATTGELFF. The sequenced DNA is TGTGCCAGCAGTTTAAGGGCAGGAGCGACCACCGGGGAGCTGTTTTTT.